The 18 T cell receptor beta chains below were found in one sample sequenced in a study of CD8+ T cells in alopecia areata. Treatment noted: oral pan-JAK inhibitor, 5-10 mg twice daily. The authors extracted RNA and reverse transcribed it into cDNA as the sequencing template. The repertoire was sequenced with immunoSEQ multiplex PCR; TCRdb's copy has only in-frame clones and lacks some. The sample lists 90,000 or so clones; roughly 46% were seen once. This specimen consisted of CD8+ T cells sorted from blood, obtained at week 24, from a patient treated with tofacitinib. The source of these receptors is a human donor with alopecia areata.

The CDR3 DNA reads TGTGCCAGCAGCCTCAAGGACCCCTACGAGCAGTACTTC. Encoded protein: CASSLKDPYEQYF. The chain combines TRBV4-2 with TRBJ2-7; D remains ambiguous. The CDR3 loop spans 13 amino acids. V lost 4 bases and J 2 bases, leaving 9 bases between the germline ends. Germline CDR1 LGHNA, CDR2 YNFKEQ.

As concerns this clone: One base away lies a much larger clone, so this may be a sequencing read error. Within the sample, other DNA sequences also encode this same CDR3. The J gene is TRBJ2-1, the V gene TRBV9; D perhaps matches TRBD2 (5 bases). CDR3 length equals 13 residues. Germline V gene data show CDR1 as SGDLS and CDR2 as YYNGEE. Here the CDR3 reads CASSQEGSNEQFF. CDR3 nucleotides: TGCGCCAGCAGCCAAGAGGGTTCCAATGAGCAGTTCTTC.

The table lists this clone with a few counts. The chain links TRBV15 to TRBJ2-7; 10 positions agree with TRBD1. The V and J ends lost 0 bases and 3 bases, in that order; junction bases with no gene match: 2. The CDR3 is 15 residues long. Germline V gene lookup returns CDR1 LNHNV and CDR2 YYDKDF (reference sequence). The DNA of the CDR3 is TGTGCCACCAGCAGAGATAGGACAGGGGGCTACGAGCAGTACTTC. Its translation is CATSRDRTGGYEQYF.

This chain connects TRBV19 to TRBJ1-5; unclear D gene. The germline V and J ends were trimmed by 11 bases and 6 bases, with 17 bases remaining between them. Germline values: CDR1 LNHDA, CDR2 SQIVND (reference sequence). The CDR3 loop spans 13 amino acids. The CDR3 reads CAVHEGGIQPQHF. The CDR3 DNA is TGTGCCGTCCACGAGGGCGGGATTCAGCCCCAGCATTTT.

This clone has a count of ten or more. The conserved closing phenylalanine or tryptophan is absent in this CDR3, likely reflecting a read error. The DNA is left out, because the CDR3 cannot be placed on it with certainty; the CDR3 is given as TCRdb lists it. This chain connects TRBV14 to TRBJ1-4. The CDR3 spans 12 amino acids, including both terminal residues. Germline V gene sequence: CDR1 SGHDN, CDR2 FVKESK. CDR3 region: CASSQEWVPRAL.

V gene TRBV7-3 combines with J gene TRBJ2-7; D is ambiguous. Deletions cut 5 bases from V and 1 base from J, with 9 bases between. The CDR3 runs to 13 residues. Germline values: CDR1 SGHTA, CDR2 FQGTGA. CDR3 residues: CASSQDESYEQYF. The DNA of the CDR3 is TGTGCCAGCAGCCAAGACGAGTCCTACGAGCAGTACTTC.

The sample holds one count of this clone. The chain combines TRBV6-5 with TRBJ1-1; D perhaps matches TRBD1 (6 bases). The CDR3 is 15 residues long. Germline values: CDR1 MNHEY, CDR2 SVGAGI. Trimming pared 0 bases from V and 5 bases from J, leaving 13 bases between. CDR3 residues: CASSYSRTVTTEAFF. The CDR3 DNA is TGTGCCAGCAGTTACTCGAGGACAGTAACAACTGAAGCTTTCTTT.

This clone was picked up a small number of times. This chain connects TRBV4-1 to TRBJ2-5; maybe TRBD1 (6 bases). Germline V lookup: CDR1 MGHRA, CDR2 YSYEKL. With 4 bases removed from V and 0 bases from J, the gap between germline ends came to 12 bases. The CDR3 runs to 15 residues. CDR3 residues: CASSPSQGNQETQYF. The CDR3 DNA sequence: TGCGCCAGCAGCCCGTCACAGGGAAACCAAGAGACCCAGTACTTC.

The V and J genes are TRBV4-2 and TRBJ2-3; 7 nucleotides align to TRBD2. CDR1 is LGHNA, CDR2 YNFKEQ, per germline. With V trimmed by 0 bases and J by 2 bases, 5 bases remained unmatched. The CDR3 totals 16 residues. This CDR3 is CASSQDELAITDTQYF. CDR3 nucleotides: TGTGCCAGCAGCCAAGATGAACTAGCGATCACAGATACGCAGTATTTT.

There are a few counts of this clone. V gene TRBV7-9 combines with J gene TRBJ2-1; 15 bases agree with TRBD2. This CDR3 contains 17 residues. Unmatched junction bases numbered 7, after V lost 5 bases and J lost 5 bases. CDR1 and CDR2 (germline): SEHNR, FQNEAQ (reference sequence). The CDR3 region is CASSPPGLAGGHNEQFF. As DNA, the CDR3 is TGTGCCAGCAGCCCACCGGGACTAGCGGGAGGCCACAATGAGCAGTTCTTC.

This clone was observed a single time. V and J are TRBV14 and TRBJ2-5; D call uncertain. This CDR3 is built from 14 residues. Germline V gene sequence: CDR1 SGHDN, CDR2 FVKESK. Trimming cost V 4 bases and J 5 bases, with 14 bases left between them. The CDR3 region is CASSLAGSWETQYF. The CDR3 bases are TGTGCCAGCAGCCTCGCCGGTTCCTGGGAGACCCAGTACTTC.

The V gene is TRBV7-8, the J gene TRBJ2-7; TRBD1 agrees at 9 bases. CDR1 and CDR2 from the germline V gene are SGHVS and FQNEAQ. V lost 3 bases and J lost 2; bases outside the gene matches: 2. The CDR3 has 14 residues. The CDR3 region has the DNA TGTGCCAGCAGCTTGGACAGGGGAACCTACGAGCAGTACTTC. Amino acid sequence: CASSLDRGTYEQYF. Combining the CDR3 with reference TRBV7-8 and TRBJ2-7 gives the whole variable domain GAGVSQSPRYKVAKRGQDVALRCDPISGHVSLFWYQQALGQGPEFLTYFQNEAQLDKSGLPSDRFFAERPEGSVSTLKIQRTQQEDSAVYLCASSLDRGTYEQYFGPGTRLTVT.

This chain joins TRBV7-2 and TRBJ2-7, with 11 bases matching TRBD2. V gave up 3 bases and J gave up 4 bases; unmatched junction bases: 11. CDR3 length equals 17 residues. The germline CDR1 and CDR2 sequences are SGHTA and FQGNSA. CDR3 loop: CASSLGSGRAQGYEQYF. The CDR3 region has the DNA TGTGCCAGCAGCTTGGGTAGCGGGAGGGCTCAGGGGTACGAGCAGTACTTC.

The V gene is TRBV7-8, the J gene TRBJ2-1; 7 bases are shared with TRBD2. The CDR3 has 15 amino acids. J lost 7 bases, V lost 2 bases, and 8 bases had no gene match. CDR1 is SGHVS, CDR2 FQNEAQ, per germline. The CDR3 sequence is CASSLFRLAENEQFF. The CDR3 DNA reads TGTGCCAGCAGCTTATTTAGGCTAGCGGAGAATGAGCAGTTCTTC.

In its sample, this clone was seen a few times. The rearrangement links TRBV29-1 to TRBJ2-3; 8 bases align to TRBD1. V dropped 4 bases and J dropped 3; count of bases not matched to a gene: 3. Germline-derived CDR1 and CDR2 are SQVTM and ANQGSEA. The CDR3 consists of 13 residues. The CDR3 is CSVGQGRTDTQYF. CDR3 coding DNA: TGCAGCGTTGGACAGGGGCGGACAGATACGCAGTATTTT.

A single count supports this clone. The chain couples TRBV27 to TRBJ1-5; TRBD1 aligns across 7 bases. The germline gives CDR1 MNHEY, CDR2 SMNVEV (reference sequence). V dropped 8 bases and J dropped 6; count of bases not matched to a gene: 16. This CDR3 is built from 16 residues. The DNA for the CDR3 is TGTGCCAGCTCTAGCCTCGGGACAGATTTCGCTCAGCCCCAGCATTTT. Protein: CASSSLGTDFAQPQHF.

The CDR3 sequence: CASSQSLGDTQYF. In nucleotides, the CDR3 is TGTGCCAGCAGCCAGTCCCTTGGAGATACGCAGTATTTT. The J gene is TRBJ2-3, the V gene TRBV14; D is ambiguous. In germline, CDR1 is SGHDN, CDR2 FVKESK. The CDR3 consists of 13 residues. Trimming removed 3 bases at V and 5 bases at J, with 9 bases between.

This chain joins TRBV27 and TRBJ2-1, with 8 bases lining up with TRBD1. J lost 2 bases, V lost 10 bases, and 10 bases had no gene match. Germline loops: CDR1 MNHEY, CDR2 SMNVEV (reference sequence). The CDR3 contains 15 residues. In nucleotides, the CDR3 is TGTGCCACTGCTTTGACGACAGGGGCCTACAATGAGCAGTTCTTC. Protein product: CATALTTGAYNEQFF.